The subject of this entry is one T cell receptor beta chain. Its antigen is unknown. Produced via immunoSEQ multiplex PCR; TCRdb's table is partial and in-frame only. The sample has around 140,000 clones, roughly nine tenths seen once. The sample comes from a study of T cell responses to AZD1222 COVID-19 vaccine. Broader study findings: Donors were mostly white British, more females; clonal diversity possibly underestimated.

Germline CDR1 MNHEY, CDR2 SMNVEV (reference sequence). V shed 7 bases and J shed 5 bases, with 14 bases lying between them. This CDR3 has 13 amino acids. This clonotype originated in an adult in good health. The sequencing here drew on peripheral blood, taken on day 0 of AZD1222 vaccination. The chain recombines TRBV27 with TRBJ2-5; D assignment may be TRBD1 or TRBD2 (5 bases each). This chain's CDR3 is CASTPLGEETQYF. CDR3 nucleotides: TGTGCCAGCACCCCCCTGGGGGAGGAGACCCAGTACTTC.